Shown below are 27 T cell receptor beta chains from a single sample sequenced in a study of shared clonotypes between healthy human individuals. Profiling relied on immunoSEQ multiplex PCR, and the TCRdb table lists in-frame clones only, not all of them. The table includes fewer than 850,000 clones, about 90% detected once. The sequenced sample was memory CD8+ T cells from PBMCs. Subset noted: CD45RO+ cells pooled with CCR7-negative TemRA cells. The source of these receptors is a man in his late teens or twenties in good health. Some clones in this sample may be carry-over from other donors' samples.

The rearrangement joins TRBV7-3 to TRBJ1-5; TRBD1 agrees at 9 bases. This CDR3 is 14 amino acids long. Germline lookup yields CDR1 SGHTA and CDR2 FQGTGA. The trim removed 5 bases at V and 5 bases at J, leaving 4 bases unmatched. CDR3 DNA: TGTGCCAGCAGCGTGACAGGGGGGGATCAGCCCCAGCATTTT. The encoded protein is CASSVTGGDQPQHF.

J is TRBJ2-2 and V is TRBV5-8; the D call may be TRBD1 or TRBD2 (6 bases each). The germline gives CDR1 SGHTS, CDR2 YDEGEE. Between the trimmed V and J ends, which lost 4 bases and 7 bases, there was a span of 20 bases. The CDR3 is 16 residues long. The CDR3 is CASSRRQEGYFGELFF. As DNA, the CDR3 is TGTGCCAGCAGCCGTCGACAGGAGGGTTATTTCGGGGAGCTGTTTTTT. The full variable domain, in which reference TRBV5-8 and TRBJ2-2 provide the parts outside the CDR3, is EAGVTQSPTHLIKTRGQQATLRCSPISGHTSVYWYQQALGLGLQFLLWYDEGEERNRGNFPPRFSGRQFPNYSSELNVNALELEDSALYLCASSRRQEGYFGELFFGEGSRLTVL.

This rearrangement joins TRBV14 to TRBJ1-1; D is unresolved. Trimming removed 2 bases from V and 7 bases from J, with 11 bases in between. This CDR3 is 13 amino acids long. The germline V gene has CDR1 SGHDN and CDR2 FVKESK. The CDR3 is CASSQFPEIEAFF. CDR3 in DNA: TGTGCCAGCAGCCAATTTCCAGAGATTGAAGCTTTCTTT.

The chain uses TRBV5-1 and TRBJ1-2; D remains unclear. This CDR3 is 15 amino acids long. Per germline, CDR1 SGHRS and CDR2 YFSETQ. Between the trimmed V and J ends, which lost 4 bases and 2 bases, there was a span of 15 bases. This CDR3 is CASSTYPGPNYGYTF. The CDR3 nucleotides read TGCGCCAGCAGCACATATCCGGGTCCCAACTATGGCTACACCTTC.

This rearrangement joins TRBV7-2 to TRBJ2-5; D not certain. The CDR3 runs to 13 residues. Trimming shortened V by 6 bases and J by 1 base, and 9 bases separated the two germline ends. Germline CDR1 reads SGHTA; CDR2 reads FQGNSA. CDR3 bases: TGTGCCAGCAGGTCACGGGCCCAAGAGACCCAGTACTTC. Encoded protein: CASRSRAQETQYF.

The gene calls are TRBV7-9 and TRBJ1-1; D gene uncertain. The CDR3 loop spans 12 amino acids. Germline V gives CDR1 SEHNR, CDR2 FQNEAQ (reference sequence). Trimming cost V 5 bases and J 3 bases, with 7 bases left between them. CDR3 DNA sequence: TGTGCCAGCAGCCCGAGGGACACTGAAGCTTTCTTT. It codes for CASSPRDTEAFF.

The V gene is TRBV7-9, the J gene TRBJ1-4, with no clear D. In germline, CDR1 is SEHNR, CDR2 FQNEAQ (reference sequence). CDR3 length equals 17 residues. V dropped 2 bases and J dropped 3 bases, with 16 bases sitting between them. The CDR3 bases are TGTGCCAGCAGCTTACTCTCAGGACTTAGAGCTAATGAAAAACTGTTTTTT. Protein: CASSLLSGLRANEKLFF.

The chain combines TRBV29-1 with TRBJ2-1; TRBD2 might be the D (6 bases). Germline CDR1 reads SQVTM; CDR2 reads ANQGSEA. CDR3 size: 13 residues. Deletions cut 3 bases from V and 4 bases from J, with 10 bases between. The CDR3 region is CSVERLEYNEQFF. CDR3 nucleotides: TGCAGCGTTGAGCGACTAGAGTACAATGAGCAGTTCTTC.

J is TRBJ2-7 and V is TRBV19; D gene ambiguous. CDR1 LNHDA and CDR2 SQIVND come from the germline V gene (reference sequence). The CDR3 runs 14 residues. V was shortened by 2 bases and J by 3 bases, with 11 bases between the two germline ends. The CDR3 region is CASSISFVGYEQYF. The CDR3 DNA sequence: TGTGCCAGTAGTATATCGTTTGTCGGCTACGAGCAGTACTTC.

The chain joins TRBV9 to TRBJ1-1; the D is unclear. The V end was cut by 4 bases, the J end by 3 bases, with 19 bases between. This CDR3 spans 16 amino acids. Germline CDR1 SGDLS, CDR2 YYNGEE. CDR3 DNA: TGTGCCAGCAGCTTATCCCGCAGCCTCGGGGACACTGAAGCTTTCTTT. It specifies CASSLSRSLGDTEAFF.

The rearrangement links TRBV28 to TRBJ2-3; D is possibly TRBD2 (6 bases). Per germline, CDR1 MDHEN and CDR2 SYDVKM. The CDR3 runs to 15 residues. V was pared by 8 bases and J by 1 base, with 16 bases between. The CDR3 reads CASAAGSGRTDTQYF. In DNA, the CDR3 is TGTGCCAGCGCCGCAGGTAGCGGACGCACAGATACGCAGTATTTT.

The V call is TRBV7-3, the J call TRBJ2-2; 9 nucleotides line up with TRBD1. J was trimmed by 6 bases and V by 3 bases; bases with no gene match: 8. The CDR3 is made up of 16 amino acids. Germline lookup yields CDR1 SGHTA and CDR2 FQGTGA. The CDR3 sequence is CASSFLWTGDPGELFF. In DNA, the CDR3 is TGTGCCAGCAGCTTCCTCTGGACAGGGGATCCCGGGGAGCTGTTTTTT.

DNA of the CDR3: TGTGCCAGCAGGAACGGACTAGCGCTAACCTACGAGCAGTACTTC. It yields the protein CASRNGLALTYEQYF. The gene calls are TRBV27 and TRBJ2-7; 9 nucleotides align to TRBD2. Germline V gives CDR1 MNHEY, CDR2 SMNVEV (reference sequence). V was clipped by 6 bases and J by 2 bases; unmatched bases: 8. This CDR3 comprises 15 residues.

This clone appeared a single time. This chain uses TRBV5-1 with TRBJ2-7, with D unresolved. CDR1 is SGHRS, CDR2 YFSETQ, per germline. The CDR3 covers 13 residues. The V gene lost 0 bases and the J gene lost 4 bases, with 8 bases spanning the gap. CDR3 region: CASSLGAGYEQYF. The CDR3 DNA reads as TGCGCCAGCAGCTTGGGTGCAGGATACGAGCAGTACTTC.

The rearrangement joins TRBV27 to TRBJ2-2; a possible D gene is TRBD2 (5 bases). Germline CDR1 reads MNHEY; CDR2 reads SMNVEV (reference sequence). Trimming left V 1 base short and J 1 base short, with 13 bases between. The CDR3 runs 17 residues. CDR3 sequence (DNA): TGTGCCAGCAGTTTATTTCGGGGTCCGATGAACACCGGGGAGCTGTTTTTT. It yields the protein CASSLFRGPMNTGELFF.

V and J are TRBV4-1 and TRBJ1-5; D might be TRBD1 (6 bases). This CDR3 has 12 amino acids. V was shortened by 1 base and J by 11 bases, with 9 bases between the two germline ends. Germline assignment: CDR1 MGHRA and CDR2 YSYEKL. The CDR3 coding sequence is TGCGCCAGCAGCCAAGTAGGGGGGTCCCAGCATTTT. Translated, it gives CASSQVGGSQHF.

This sequence joins TRBV4-1 and TRBJ2-7, with 9 bases aligning to TRBD1. V lost 3 bases to trimming and J lost 5 bases; unmatched junction nucleotides: 2. The CDR3 has 13 amino acids. Germline V CDR1 and CDR2: MGHRA, YSYEKL. CDR3 sequence (DNA): TGCGCCAGCAGCCACGACAGGGGGGACGAGCAGTACTTC. It translates to CASSHDRGDEQYF.

V is TRBV19 and J is TRBJ1-2; D remains unclear. V lost 10 bases, J lost 4 bases, and 13 bases lay in between. Germline CDR1 and CDR2: LNHDA and SQIVND (reference sequence). The CDR3 is 12 residues long. The CDR3 sequence is CATRGGSYGYTF. CDR3 bases: TGTGCCACCCGGGGAGGGTCCTATGGCTACACCTTC.

The chain recombines TRBV5-1 with TRBJ1-4, with D maybe TRBD1 (5 bases). V lost 6 bases and J lost 5, with 17 bases in between. The CDR3 extends over 15 amino acids. Germline V lookup: CDR1 SGHRS, CDR2 YFSETQ. The CDR3 DNA sequence: TGCGCCAGCAAGGACGAGGGGCTCGTAAATGAAAAACTGTTTTTT. It yields the protein CASKDEGLVNEKLFF. The full variable domain, in which reference TRBV5-1 and TRBJ1-4 provide the parts outside the CDR3, is KAGVTQTPRYLIKTRGQQVTLSCSPISGHRSVSWYQQTPGQGLQFLFEYFSETQRNKGNFPGRFSGRQFSNSRSEMNVSTLELGDSALYLCASKDEGLVNEKLFFGSGTQLSVL.

The genes are TRBV19 and TRBJ2-7; 7 bases are a match to TRBD1. V was clipped by 3 bases and J by 5 bases; unmatched bases: 7. The CDR3 is 14 residues long. Germline V lookup: CDR1 LNHDA, CDR2 SQIVND (reference sequence). CDR3 loop: CASSIRLQGHEQYF. In nucleotides, the CDR3 is TGTGCCAGTAGTATTAGATTACAGGGGCACGAGCAGTACTTC.

This chain uses TRBV11-2 with TRBJ2-5; tentatively, D is TRBD1 or TRBD2 (6 bases each). The V end lost 5 bases, the J end lost 5 bases, and 15 bases lay between the germline ends. This CDR3 contains 14 residues. The V gene's germline CDR1 is SGHAT and CDR2 FQNNGV. Here the CDR3 DNA reads TGTGCCAGCAGCAAAGGGGGGCGGTATGAGACCCAGTACTTC. Translated: CASSKGGRYETQYF. Full variable domain (rest looked up from reference TRBV11-2 and TRBJ2-5): EAGVAQSPRYKIIEKRQSVAFWCNPISGHATLYWYQQILGQGPKLLIQFQNNGVVDDSQLPKDRFSAERLKGVDSTLKIQPAKLEDSAVYLCASSKGGRYETQYFGPGTRLLVL.

This clone was observed a handful of times. This CDR3 reads CASSVGQGGDQFF. CDR3 DNA sequence: TGTGCCAGCAGTGTTGGACAGGGAGGGGATCAGTTCTTC. This sequence joins TRBV6-5 and TRBJ2-1, with TRBD1 as a possible D gene (8 bases). CDR1 is MNHEY, CDR2 SVGAGI, per germline. This CDR3 has 13 residues. Trimming took off 5 bases at V and 13 bases at J, with 18 bases between the two ends.

J is TRBJ2-5 and V is TRBV9; D remains ambiguous. The length of the CDR3 is 14 residues. Germline lookup yields CDR1 SGDLS and CDR2 YYNGEE. The germline V and J ends were trimmed by 0 bases and 4 bases, with 10 bases remaining between them. CDR3 DNA sequence: TGTGCCAGCAGCGTAGGGTCCTTTCTAGAGACCCAGTACTTC. Its translation: CASSVGSFLETQYF.

The V call is TRBV27, the J call TRBJ1-2, with 7 bases fitting TRBD1. There are 15 residues in the CDR3. V lost 6 bases, J lost 6 bases, and 13 bases stayed unmatched. CDR1 MNHEY and CDR2 SMNVEV come from the germline V gene (reference sequence). CDR3 in amino acids: CASSKMVAGGDGYTF. In DNA form, the CDR3 reads TGTGCCAGCAGCAAAATGGTGGCAGGGGGAGATGGCTACACCTTC.

The table lists this clone with a few counts. The V call is TRBV19, the J call TRBJ2-1; D may be TRBD1 (5 bases). Germline assignment: CDR1 LNHDA and CDR2 SQIVND (reference sequence). CDR3 length: 15 residues. V was trimmed by 1 base and J by 4 bases, leaving 11 bases between them. For the CDR3, the DNA is TGTGCCAGTAGTATAGGGAAAACAGGATACAATGAGCAGTTCTTC. Protein sequence: CASSIGKTGYNEQFF.

The CDR3 spells CASSSGGRETEAFF. The CDR3 coding sequence is TGTGCCAGCAGCTCAGGGGGGCGAGAGACTGAAGCTTTCTTT. The chain couples TRBV11-3 to TRBJ1-1, with 7 bases matching TRBD1. Losses at the gene ends were 4 bases for V and 5 bases for J; bases not matched to a gene: 7. CDR3 length: 14 amino acids. Germline values: CDR1 SGHNT, CDR2 YENEEA.

The gene calls are TRBV7-9 and TRBJ2-1, with TRBD2 matching over 10 bases. V was pared by 1 base and J by 0 bases, with 6 bases of the junction left unmatched. In germline, CDR1 is SEHNR, CDR2 FQNEAQ (reference sequence). The CDR3 totals 18 residues. In DNA form, the CDR3 reads TGTGCCAGCAGCTTAGGTGTTCCTAGCGGGAGCTCCTACAATGAGCAGTTCTTC. As protein: CASSLGVPSGSSYNEQFF.